This T cell receptor beta chain was sequenced in a study of T cells in Graves' hyperthyroidism and ophthalmopathy. General study findings and limits: Blood also contained most expanded thyroid clonotypes above 0.001.

Germline V gene lookup returns CDR1 SGHRS and CDR2 YFSETQ. The CDR3 runs 14 residues. V shed 4 bases and J 4 bases; nucleotides not matched to a gene: 4. Diagnostic decisions used clinical symptoms, serum thyroxine and TRAb, thyroid ultrasound and orbital computed tomography. This clonotype was detected ten times or more. Its antigen is unidentified. What was amplified from RNA transcripts were TCR beta CDR3 regions. An initial round of RT-PCR targeting the TCR CDR3 relied on the HTBI primer set. TCRdb re-called the multiplex PCR reads through MiXCR, storing one row per CDR3 protein. The repertoire has a few hundred thousand distinct CDR3 sequences, 17% of them found once; the top ten carry 15% to 20%.

Material: blood. The chain uses TRBV5-1 and TRBJ1-2; TRBD1 matches 10 bases. The sequence came from a woman aged 18-29 years with Graves' ophthalmopathy. The chain's CDR3 is CASSLGQGLYGYTF. In DNA, the CDR3 is TGCGCCAGCAGCCTGGGACAGGGGCTCTATGGCTACACCTTC. Looking up the rest from reference TRBV5-1 and TRBJ1-2 gives the full variable domain: KAGVTQTPRYLIKTRGQQVTLSCSPISGHRSVSWYQQTPGQGLQFLFEYFSETQRNKGNFPGRFSGRQFSNSRSEMNVSTLELGDSALYLCASSLGQGLYGYTFGSGTRLTVV.